This TCR beta chain was documented in a study of monozygotic twins with inflammatory bowel disease. The germline CDR1 and CDR2 sequences are SGHRS and YFSETQ. CDR3 length: 16 residues. UMIs bearing a 6-nucleotide sample barcode were added through template switching. Two nested PCRs, about 17 and 10 cycles, amplified TCRalpha and TCRbeta cDNA. TCRdb reworked the 5' RACE reads into one entry per CDR3 protein, no DNA. The record lists some 150,000 distinct CDR3 sequences, of which the ten most abundant hold 2% to 3%. The TCR originated in a human donor with ulcerative colitis or Crohn's disease, or a healthy co-twin of an affected twin (not recorded which). Specimen: blood. J is TRBJ2-7 and V is TRBV5-1; TCRdb's assignment of TRBD1 cannot be checked, as there is no DNA. The CDR3 reads CASSYSRGTSSYEQYF.